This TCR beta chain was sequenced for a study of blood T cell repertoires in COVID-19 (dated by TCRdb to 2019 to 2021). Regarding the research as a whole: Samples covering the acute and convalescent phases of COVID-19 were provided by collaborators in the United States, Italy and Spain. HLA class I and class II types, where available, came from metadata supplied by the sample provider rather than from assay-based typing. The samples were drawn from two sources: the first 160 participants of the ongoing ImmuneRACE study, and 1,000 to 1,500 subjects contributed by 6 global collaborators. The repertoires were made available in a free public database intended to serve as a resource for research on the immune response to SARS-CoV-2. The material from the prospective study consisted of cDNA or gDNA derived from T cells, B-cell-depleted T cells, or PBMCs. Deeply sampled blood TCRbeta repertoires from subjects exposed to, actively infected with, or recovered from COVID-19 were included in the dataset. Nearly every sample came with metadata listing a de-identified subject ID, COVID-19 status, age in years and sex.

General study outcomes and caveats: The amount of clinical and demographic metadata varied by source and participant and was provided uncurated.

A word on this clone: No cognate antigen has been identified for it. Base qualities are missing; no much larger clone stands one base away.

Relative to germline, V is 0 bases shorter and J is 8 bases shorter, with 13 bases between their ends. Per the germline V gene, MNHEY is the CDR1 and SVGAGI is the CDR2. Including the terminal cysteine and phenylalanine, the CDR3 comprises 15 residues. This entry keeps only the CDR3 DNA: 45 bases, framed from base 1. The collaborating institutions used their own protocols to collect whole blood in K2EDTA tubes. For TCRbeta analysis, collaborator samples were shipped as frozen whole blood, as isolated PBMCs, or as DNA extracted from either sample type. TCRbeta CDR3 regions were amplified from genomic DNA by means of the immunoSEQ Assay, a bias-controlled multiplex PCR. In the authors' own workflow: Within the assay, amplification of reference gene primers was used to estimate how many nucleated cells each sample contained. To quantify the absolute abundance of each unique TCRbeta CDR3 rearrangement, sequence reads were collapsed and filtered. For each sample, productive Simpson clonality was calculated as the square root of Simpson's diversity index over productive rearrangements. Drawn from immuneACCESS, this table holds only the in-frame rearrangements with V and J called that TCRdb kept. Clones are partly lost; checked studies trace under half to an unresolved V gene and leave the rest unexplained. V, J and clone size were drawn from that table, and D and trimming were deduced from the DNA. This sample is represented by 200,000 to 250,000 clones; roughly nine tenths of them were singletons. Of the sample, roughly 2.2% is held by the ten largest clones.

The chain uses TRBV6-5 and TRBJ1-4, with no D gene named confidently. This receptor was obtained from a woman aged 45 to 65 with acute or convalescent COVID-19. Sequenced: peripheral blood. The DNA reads TGTGCCAGCAGTTACTCAGACGGGGTGGGGGAAAAACTGTTTTTT. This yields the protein CASSYSDGVGEKLFF.